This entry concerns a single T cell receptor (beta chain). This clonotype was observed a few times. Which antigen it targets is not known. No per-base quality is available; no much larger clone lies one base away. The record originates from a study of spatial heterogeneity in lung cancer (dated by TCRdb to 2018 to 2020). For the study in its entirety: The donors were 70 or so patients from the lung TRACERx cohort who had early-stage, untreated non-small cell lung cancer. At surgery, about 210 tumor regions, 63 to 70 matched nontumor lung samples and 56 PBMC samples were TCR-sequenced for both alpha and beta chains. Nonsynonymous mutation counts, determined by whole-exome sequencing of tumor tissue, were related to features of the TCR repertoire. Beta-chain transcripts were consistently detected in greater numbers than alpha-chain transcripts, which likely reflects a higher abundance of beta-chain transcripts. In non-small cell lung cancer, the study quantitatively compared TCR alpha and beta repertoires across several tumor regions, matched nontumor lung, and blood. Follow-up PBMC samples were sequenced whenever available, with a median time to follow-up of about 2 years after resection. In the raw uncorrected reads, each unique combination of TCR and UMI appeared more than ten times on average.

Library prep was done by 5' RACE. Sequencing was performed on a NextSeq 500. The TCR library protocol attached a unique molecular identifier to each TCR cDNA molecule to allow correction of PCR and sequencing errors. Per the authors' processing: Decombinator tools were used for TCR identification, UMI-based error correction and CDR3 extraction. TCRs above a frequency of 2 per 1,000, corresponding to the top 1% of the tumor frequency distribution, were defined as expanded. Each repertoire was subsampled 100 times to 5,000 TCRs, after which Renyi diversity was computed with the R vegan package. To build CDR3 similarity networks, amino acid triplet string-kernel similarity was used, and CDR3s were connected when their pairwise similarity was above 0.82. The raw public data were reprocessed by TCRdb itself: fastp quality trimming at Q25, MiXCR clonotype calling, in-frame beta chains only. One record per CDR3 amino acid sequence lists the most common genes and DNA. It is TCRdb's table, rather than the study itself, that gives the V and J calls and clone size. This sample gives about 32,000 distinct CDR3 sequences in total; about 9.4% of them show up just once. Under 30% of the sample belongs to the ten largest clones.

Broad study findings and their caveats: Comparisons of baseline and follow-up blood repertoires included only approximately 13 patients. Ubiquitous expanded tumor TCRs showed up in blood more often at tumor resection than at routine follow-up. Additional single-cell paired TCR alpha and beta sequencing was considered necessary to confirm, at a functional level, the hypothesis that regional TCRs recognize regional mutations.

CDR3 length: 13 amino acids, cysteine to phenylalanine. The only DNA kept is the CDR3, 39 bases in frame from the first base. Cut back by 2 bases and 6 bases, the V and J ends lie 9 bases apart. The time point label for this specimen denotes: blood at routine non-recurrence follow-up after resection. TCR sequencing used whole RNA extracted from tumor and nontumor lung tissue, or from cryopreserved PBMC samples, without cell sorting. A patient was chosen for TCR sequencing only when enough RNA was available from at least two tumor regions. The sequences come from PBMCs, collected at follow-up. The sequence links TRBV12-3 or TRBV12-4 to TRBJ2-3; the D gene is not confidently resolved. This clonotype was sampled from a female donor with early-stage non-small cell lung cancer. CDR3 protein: CASSLMGKDTQYF. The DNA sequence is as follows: TGTGCCAGCAGTTTAATGGGGAAGGATACGCAGTATTTT.